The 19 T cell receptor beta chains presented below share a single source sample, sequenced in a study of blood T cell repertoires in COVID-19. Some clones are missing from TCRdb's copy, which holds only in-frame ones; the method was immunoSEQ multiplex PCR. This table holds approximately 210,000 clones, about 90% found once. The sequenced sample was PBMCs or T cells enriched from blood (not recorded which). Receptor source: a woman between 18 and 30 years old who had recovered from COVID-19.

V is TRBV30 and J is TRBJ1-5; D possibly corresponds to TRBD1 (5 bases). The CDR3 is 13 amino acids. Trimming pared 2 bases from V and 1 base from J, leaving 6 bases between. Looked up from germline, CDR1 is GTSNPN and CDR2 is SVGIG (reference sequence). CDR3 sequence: CAWSRQSNQPQHF. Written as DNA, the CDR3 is TGTGCCTGGAGTAGACAGAGCAATCAGCCCCAGCATTTT.

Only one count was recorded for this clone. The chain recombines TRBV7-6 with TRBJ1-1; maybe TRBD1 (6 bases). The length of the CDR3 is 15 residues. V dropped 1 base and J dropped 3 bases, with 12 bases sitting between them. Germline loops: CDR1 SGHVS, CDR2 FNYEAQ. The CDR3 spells CASSLGPTGYTEAFF. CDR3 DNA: TGTGCCAGCAGCTTAGGCCCCACAGGGTACACTGAAGCTTTCTTT.

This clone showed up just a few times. CDR3 nucleotide sequence: TGTGCCAGCAGACTAACAGGGGGCGCGTTTAACGAGCAGTACTTC. Translated: CASRLTGGAFNEQYF. V gene TRBV5-4 combines with J gene TRBJ2-7, with 9 bases identical to TRBD1. The CDR3 contains 15 residues. The germline CDR1 and CDR2 sequences are SGHNT and YYREEE (reference sequence). Trimming at V came to 5 bases and at J to 5 bases, leaving 11 bases not matched to a gene.

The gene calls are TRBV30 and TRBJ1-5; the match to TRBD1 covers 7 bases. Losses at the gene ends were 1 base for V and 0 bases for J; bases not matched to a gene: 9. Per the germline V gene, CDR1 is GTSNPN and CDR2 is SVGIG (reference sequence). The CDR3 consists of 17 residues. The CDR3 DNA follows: TGTGCCTGGAGTGCAAACCGGGACAGCGATAGCAATCAGCCCCAGCATTTT. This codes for CAWSANRDSDSNQPQHF.

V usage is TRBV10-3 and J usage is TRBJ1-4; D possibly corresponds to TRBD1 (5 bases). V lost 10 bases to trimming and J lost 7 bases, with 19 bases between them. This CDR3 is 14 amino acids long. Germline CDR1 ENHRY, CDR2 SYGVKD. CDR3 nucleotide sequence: TGTGCCACCTCCTCCAATGTCAGGGTTGAAAAACTGTTTTTT. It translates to CATSSNVRVEKLFF.

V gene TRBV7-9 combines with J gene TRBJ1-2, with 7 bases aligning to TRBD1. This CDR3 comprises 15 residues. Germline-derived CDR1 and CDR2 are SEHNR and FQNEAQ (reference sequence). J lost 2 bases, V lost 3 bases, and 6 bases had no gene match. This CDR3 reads CASSFVGQANYGYTF. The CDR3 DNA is TGTGCCAGCAGCTTTGTTGGACAGGCCAACTATGGCTACACCTTC.

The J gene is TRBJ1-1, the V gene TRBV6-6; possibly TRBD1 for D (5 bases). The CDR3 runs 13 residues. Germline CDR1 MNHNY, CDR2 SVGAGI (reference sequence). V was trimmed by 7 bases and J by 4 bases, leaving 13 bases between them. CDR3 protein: CASNIQVSTEAFF. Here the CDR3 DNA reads TGTGCCAGCAATATACAGGTGTCCACTGAAGCTTTCTTT.

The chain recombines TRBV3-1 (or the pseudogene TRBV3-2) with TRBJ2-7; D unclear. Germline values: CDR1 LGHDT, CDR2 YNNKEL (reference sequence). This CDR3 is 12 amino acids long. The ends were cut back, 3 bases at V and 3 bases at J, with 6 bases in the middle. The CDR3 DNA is TGTGCCAGCAGCCATTCCTACTACGAGCAGTACTTC. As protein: CASSHSYYEQYF.

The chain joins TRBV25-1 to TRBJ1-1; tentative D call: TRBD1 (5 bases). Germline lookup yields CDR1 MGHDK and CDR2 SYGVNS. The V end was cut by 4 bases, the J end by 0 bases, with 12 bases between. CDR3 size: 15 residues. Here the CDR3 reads CASSADGGMNTEAFF. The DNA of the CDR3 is TGTGCCAGCAGTGCCGACGGGGGTATGAACACTGAAGCTTTCTTT.

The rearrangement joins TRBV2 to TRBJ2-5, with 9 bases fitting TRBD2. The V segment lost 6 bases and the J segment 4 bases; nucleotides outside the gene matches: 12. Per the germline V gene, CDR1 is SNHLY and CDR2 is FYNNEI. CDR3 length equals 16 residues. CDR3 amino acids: CASSWLRGGPGETQYF. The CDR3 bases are TGTGCCAGCAGCTGGTTGCGGGGGGGCCCAGGAGAGACCCAGTACTTC. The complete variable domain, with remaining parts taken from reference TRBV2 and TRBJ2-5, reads EPEVTQTPSHQVTQMGQEVILRCVPISNHLYFYWYRQILGQKVEFLVSFYNNEISEKSEIFDDQFSVERPDGSNFTLKIRSTKLEDSAMYFCASSWLRGGPGETQYFGPGTRLLVL.

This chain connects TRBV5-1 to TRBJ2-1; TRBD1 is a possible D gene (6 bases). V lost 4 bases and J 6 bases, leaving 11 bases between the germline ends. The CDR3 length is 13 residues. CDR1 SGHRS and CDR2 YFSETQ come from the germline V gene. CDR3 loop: CASSPQQGNEQFF. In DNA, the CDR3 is TGCGCCAGCAGCCCTCAACAGGGCAATGAGCAGTTCTTC.

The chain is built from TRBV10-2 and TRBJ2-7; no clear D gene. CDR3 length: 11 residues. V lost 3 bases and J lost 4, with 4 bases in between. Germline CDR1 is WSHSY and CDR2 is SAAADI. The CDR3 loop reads CASSDGYEQYF. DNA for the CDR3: TGCGCCAGCAGTGACGGTTACGAGCAGTACTTC.

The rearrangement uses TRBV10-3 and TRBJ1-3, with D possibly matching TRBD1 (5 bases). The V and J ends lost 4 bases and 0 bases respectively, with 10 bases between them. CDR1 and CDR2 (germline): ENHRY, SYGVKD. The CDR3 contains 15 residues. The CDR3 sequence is CAISGGLDSGNTIYF. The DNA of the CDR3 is TGTGCCATCAGTGGGGGCCTGGACTCTGGAAACACCATATATTTT.

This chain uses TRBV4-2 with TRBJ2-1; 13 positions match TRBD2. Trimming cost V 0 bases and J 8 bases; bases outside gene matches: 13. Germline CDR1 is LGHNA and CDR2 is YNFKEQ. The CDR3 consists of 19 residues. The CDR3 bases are TGTGCCAGCAGCCAAGACCCCGCGACTAGCGGGGGGAGTAGTGATGAGCAGTTCTTC. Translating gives CASSQDPATSGGSSDEQFF.

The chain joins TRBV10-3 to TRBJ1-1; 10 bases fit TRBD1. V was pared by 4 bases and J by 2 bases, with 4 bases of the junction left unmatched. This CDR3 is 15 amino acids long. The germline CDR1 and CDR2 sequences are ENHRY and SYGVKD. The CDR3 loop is CAISGDRGRNTEAFF. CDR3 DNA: TGTGCCATCAGTGGGGACAGGGGCCGAAACACTGAAGCTTTCTTT.

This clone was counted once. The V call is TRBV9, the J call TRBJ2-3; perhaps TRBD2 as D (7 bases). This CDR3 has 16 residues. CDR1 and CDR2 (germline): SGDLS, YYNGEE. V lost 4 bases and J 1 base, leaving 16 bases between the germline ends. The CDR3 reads CASSLRGAAGTDTQYF. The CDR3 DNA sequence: TGTGCCAGCAGCCTCCGGGGGGCAGCTGGCACAGATACGCAGTATTTT.

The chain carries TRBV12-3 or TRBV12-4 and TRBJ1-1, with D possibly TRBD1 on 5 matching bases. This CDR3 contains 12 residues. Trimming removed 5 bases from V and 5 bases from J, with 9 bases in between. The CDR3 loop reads CASSAAGTEAFF. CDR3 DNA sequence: TGTGCCAGCAGTGCGGCAGGGACTGAAGCTTTCTTT.

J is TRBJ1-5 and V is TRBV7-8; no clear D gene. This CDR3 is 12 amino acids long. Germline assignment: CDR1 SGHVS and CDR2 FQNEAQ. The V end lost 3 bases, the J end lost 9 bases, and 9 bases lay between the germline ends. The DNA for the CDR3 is TGTGCCAGCAGCTTTTCGGGGTCGCCCCAGCATTTT. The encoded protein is CASSFSGSPQHF.

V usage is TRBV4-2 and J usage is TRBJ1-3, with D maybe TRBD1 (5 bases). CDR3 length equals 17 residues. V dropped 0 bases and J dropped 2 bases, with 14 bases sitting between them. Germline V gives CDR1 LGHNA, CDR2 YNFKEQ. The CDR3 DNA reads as TGTGCCAGCAGCCAAGATCCGGCAGGGACTACTGGAAACACCATATATTTT. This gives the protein CASSQDPAGTTGNTIYF.